One TCR beta chain is described in this entry. This clone came up a few times. Its antigen specificity is not known. Within one base of it there is no much larger clone, and no base qualities were kept. This sample is part of a study of beta chain features in type 1 diabetes (dated by TCRdb to between 2018 and 2020). The study in broad terms: Mean age, gender distribution, total cell number and subset yield were not different between patients and healthy donors. Whereas all 30 or so donors provided naive and central memory subsets, regulatory and stem cell-like memory subsets were isolated from just 8 patients and about 8 healthy donors. A total of some 100,000,000 sorted cells were examined across all samples, and a strong correlation was observed between cell number per subset and RNA yield. In the study, recently diagnosed type 1 diabetes patients and matched healthy donors were compared on the TCRB repertoires of their sorted circulating CD4+ T cell subsets. Results and caveats for the whole study, not just this receptor: Because cDNA rather than genomic DNA was sequenced, highly expressing activated cells could have been over-represented, although no difference in activation and CD3 levels was found between groups. Naive, central memory and regulatory TCRB repertoires appeared to be more similar among patients than among healthy donors. Only small numbers of individuals were included in the HLA sub-analyses, which left unresolved whether HLA type had any influence on TCRB rearrangement. Patients with type 1 diabetes made fewer insertions and deleted more nucleotides at VDJ recombination sites, implying thymic rearrangement abnormalities. Shorter templates might have been favored by PCR, but patient and control samples were amplified and corrected together, so both groups would have been affected equally by any skew. Type 1 diabetes patients showed a moderate but significant shortening of TCRB CDR3 length in all four CD4+ subsets.

All of the isolated RNA was reverse transcribed with the High Capacity cDNA Reverse Transcription Kit, so expressed TCRB transcripts were sequenced. Deep immunoSEQ sequencing was applied to naive, central memory and regulatory T cell samples, giving an average of about 3.6 million total reads per sample. After sorted cells were lysed in RLT buffer, RNA was extracted with DNase-treated RNeasy Micro or Mini kits, with the choice depending on cell number. Each cell subset was processed separately to prevent cross-contamination, with patient and healthy donor samples processed together. Using the immunoSEQ multiplex PCR, TCRB sequences were amplified from cDNA into 87-bp fragments spanning the CDR3 region. Amplicons were sequenced on the Illumina HiSeq platform. The authors' pipeline ran thus. Synthetic template baselines were used to correct PCR bias computationally, reads within Hamming distance 2 were collapsed, and singletons that could not be merged were discarded. Reads were aligned to IMGT to assign V, D and J genes, CDR3 length, and insertions or deletions at six rearrangement sites. Clonotype counts were normalized to sorted cell number within each subset before computing true diversity and Gini coefficients with the tcR R package. Repertoire sharing was quantified using the overlap coefficient calculated on TCRB nucleotide sequences. Drawn from immuneACCESS, this table holds only the in-frame rearrangements with V and J called that TCRdb kept. Clones are partly lost; checked studies trace under half to an unresolved V gene and leave the rest unexplained. V, J and clone size derive from that table, while D and trimming were established from the DNA sequence. This sample gives hundreds of thousands of clones in total; around 15% of them show up just once. Jointly, the top ten make up under 8.5% of the sample.

Each donor gave one peripheral blood draw, roughly 110 mL on average, collected into heparinised tubes. A BD FACSAria II and a panel including CD45RO, CCR7, CD25, CD127, CD95 and CD27 were used to sort naive, central memory, regulatory and stem cell-like memory CD4+ T cells. A purity above 95% was achieved for all sorted populations. PBMCs were isolated right away by Lymphoprep density gradient centrifugation and were stained directly, without culture. Samples were stained and sorted in pairs, with one healthy donor and one patient per experiment, so that batch effects were minimized. The CDR3 numbers 15 residues from cysteine through phenylalanine. Of the read, only the CDR3 DNA is kept; its 45 bases are in frame from base 1. The V end loses 4 bases and the J end loses 2 bases, and a stretch of 15 bases separates them. CDR1 SGHDT and CDR2 YYEEEE are derived from the germline V gene.

The sequence was obtained from a man aged 30 to 45 in good health. The sequencing sample was made of central memory CD4+ T cells from blood. The rearrangement combines TRBV5-6 with TRBJ1-2; TRBD1 might be the D gene, on 5 matching bases. The CDR3 protein sequence reads: CASSARQWGNYGYTF. The DNA sequence follows: TGTGCCAGCAGCGCCCGACAGTGGGGAAACTATGGCTACACCTTC.